This T cell receptor beta chain appears in the sequencing data of a study of Ad26.COV2.S vaccination and SARS-CoV-2 variants. General observations from the study: Similar non-spike TCR breadth was observed in recipients of vaccine and of placebo.

Worth noting for this clone: Antigen specificity is unknown.

Sequenced by immunoSEQ multiplex PCR; TCRdb stores in-frame clones only, minus some. Of about 350,000 clones in the sample, just over 90% were seen once. This sample comprised peripheral blood, obtained after recovery from COVID-19. This TCR was sampled from a human donor who had recovered from COVID-19.

The CDR3 sequence: CASSSRDNGFSGANVLTF. The CDR3, as DNA: TGTGCCAGCAGCTCCCGGGACAACGGATTCTCTGGGGCCAACGTCCTGACTTTC. This sequence joins TRBV7-9 and TRBJ2-6; weak D call: TRBD1 (6 bases). The V and J ends lost 4 bases and 0 bases respectively, with 16 bases between them. Germline V gene lookup returns CDR1 SEHNR and CDR2 FQNEAQ (reference sequence). The CDR3 is 18 residues long.